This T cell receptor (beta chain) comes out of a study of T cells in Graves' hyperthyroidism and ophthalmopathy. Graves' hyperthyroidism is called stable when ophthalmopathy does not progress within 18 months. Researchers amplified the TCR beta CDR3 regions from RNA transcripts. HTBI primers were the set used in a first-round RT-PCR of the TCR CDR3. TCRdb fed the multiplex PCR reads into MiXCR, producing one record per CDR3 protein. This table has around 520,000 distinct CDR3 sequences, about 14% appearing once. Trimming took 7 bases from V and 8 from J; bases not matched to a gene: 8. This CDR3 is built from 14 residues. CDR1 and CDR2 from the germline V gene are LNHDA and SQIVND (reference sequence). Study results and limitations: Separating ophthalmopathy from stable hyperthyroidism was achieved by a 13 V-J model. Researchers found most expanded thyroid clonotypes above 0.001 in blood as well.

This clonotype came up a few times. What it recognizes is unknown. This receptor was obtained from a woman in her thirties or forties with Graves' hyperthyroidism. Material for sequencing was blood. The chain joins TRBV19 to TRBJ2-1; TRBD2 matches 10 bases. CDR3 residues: CASKIAGGRDEQFF. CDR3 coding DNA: TGTGCCAGTAAAATAGCGGGAGGTAGGGATGAGCAGTTCTTC.